The sequence of this TCR beta chain was determined in a study of shared clonotypes between healthy human individuals. Original data processing: ImmunoSEQ junction-only sequences lacked quality scores, so their filtering differed. Profiled with immunoSEQ multiplex PCR; TCRdb holds only in-frame clones, not every one. V and J calls and clone size follow that table, whereas D and trimming were derived from the DNA. The sample lists hundreds of thousands of clones, roughly nine tenths occurring once. The V gene lost 2 bases and the J gene lost 3 bases, with 20 bases spanning the gap. The CDR3 is 17 residues long. CDR1 is SNHLY and CDR2 is FYNNEI in the germline V gene. Terminally differentiated effector memory CD45RA+ cells were left out of the naive CD8 fraction, which was CD45RO-negative and positively selected for CCR7.

Sequencing was carried out using naive CD8+ T cells sorted from blood. This clonotype was sampled from a man aged 25-45 years in good health. The genes are TRBV2 and TRBJ2-7; D remains unclear. The CDR3 DNA follows: TGTGCCAGCAGTGAAAACCTCGGGCAGACCTCCAGCTACGAGCAGTACTTC. Its translation: CASSENLGQTSSYEQYF.